This T cell receptor beta chain came from a study of cytomegalovirus exposure and HLA in healthy donors. The study's findings and limits: It was assumed in the presence/absence analyses that sequencing depth was roughly uniform across donors.

CDR3 size: 11 residues. V was clipped by 2 bases and J by 8 bases, with 4 bases between them. Germline CDR1 is SGHDT and CDR2 is YYEEEE. Both 60 Vbeta primers and 13 Jbeta primers went into the PCR. This table comes from immunoSEQ multiplex PCR, and its TCRdb copy is limited to in-frame clones, with some not included. The top ten hold 6% of the sample, which has about 120,000 clones, over 8.5% seen once. Concerning this clone itself: The target antigen is unknown.

This clonotype was sampled from a woman in her thirties or forties in good health and CMV-seropositive. The sequencing input was PBMCs. V gene TRBV5-6 combines with J gene TRBJ2-2; no definite D call. DNA for the CDR3: TGTGCCAGCAGCTTCGGGGGGGAGCTGTTTTTT. Its translation is CASSFGGELFF. The complete variable domain, with remaining parts taken from reference TRBV5-6 and TRBJ2-2, reads DAGVTQSPTHLIKTRGQQVTLRCSPKSGHDTVSWYQQALGQGPQFIFQYYEEEERQRGNFPDRFSGHQFPNYSSELNVNALLLGDSALYLCASSFGGELFFGEGSRLTVL.